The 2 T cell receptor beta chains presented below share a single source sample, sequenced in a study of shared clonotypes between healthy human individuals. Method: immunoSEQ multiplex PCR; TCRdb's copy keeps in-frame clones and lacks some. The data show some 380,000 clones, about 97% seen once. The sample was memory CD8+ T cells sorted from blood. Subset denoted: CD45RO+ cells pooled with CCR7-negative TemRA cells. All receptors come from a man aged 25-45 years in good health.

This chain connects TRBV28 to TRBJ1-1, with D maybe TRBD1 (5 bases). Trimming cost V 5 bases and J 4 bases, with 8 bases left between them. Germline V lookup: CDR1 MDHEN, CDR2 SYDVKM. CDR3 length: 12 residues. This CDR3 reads CASSRGLTEAFF. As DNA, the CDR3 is TGTGCCAGCAGTAGGGGACTCACTGAAGCTTTCTTT.

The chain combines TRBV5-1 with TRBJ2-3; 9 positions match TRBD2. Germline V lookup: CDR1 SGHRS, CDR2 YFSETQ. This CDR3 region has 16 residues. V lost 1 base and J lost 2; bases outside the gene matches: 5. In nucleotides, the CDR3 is TGCGCCAGCAGCTTGTTTACTAGCGGGTCCACAGATACGCAGTATTTT. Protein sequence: CASSLFTSGSTDTQYF. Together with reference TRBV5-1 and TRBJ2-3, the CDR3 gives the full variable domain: KAGVTQTPRYLIKTRGQQVTLSCSPISGHRSVSWYQQTPGQGLQFLFEYFSETQRNKGNFPGRFSGRQFSNSRSEMNVSTLELGDSALYLCASSLFTSGSTDTQYFGPGTRLTVL.